This T cell receptor (beta chain) is drawn from a study of blood T cell repertoires in COVID-19. Study-wide context: Both acute and convalescent COVID-19 samples were obtained from the United States, Italy and Spain.

In the original processing: By means of reference gene primer amplification, nucleated cell counts were estimated. Libraries were prepared by immunoSEQ multiplex PCR; TCRdb keeps only in-frame clonotypes and omits some of them. That table gives V, J and clone size, and the DNA gave D and trimming. The sample holds a few hundred thousand clones, roughly 87% seen once. Cohort 3 recovery required two negative PCRs, clearance, or symptom resolution. Germline CDR1 is MNHEY and CDR2 is SMNVEV (reference sequence). The CDR3 runs 16 residues. Trimming cost V 5 bases and J 9 bases; bases outside gene matches: 15.

Sequenced input: PBMCs or T cells enriched from blood (not recorded which). The chain joins TRBV27 to TRBJ2-1; TRBD2 matches at 8 bases. This TCR came from a woman aged 18-30 years who had recovered from COVID-19. For the CDR3, the DNA is TGTGCCAGCAGTGATTATCGTCGGCTAGCGGGTAGTGAGCAGTTCTTC. It specifies CASSDYRRLAGSEQFF.